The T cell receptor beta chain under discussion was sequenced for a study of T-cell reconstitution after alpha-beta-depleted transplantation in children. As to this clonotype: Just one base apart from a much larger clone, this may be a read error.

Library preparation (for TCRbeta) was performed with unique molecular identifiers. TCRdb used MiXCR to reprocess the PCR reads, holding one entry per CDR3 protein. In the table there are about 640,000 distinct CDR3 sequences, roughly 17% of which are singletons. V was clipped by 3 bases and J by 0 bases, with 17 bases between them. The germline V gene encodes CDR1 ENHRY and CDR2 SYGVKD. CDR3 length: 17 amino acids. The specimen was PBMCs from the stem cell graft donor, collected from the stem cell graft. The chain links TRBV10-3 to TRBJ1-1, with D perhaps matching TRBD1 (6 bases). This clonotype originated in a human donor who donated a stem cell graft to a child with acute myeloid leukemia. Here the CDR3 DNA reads TGTGCCATCAGTGAAGGGGGGCAGGGGAGGGTGAACACTGAAGCTTTCTTT. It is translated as CAISEGGQGRVNTEAFF.